A single sample gave rise to the 26 T cell receptor beta chains below, sequenced in a study of blood T cell repertoires in COVID-19 (dated by TCRdb to 2019 to 2021). Libraries were constructed by the immunoSEQ multiplex PCR assay. This immuneACCESS table, as held by TCRdb, lists in-frame sequences with V and J called but not all clones. Of the missing ones, under half trace to an unresolved V gene in checked studies; the others have no known cause. The sample table contains about 120,000 clones; only one count was recorded for about 85% of them. 11% of the sample is taken by the ten largest. Sequenced sample: peripheral blood. The receptors were gathered from a man older than 75 with acute or convalescent COVID-19.

DNA of the CDR3: TGTGCCAGCTCACCACCGGAGGATTGGGGGAGGTTTGATACGCAGTATTTT. This gives the protein CASSPPEDWGRFDTQYF. V gene TRBV18 combines with J gene TRBJ2-3; D possibly corresponds to TRBD2 (6 bases). Germline CDR1 and CDR2: KGHSH and LQKENI. The CDR3 covers 17 residues. V lost 0 bases, J lost 6 bases, and 19 bases lay in between.

The rearrangement joins TRBV5-1 to TRBJ2-1; 14 nucleotides agree with TRBD2. Germline V lookup: CDR1 SGHRS, CDR2 YFSETQ. V lost 3 bases and J lost 6; bases outside the gene matches: 8. The CDR3 is 17 residues long. CDR3 sequence reads: CASSWRTSGGTLNEQFF. CDR3 nucleotide sequence: TGCGCCAGCAGCTGGCGGACTAGCGGGGGGACCCTCAATGAGCAGTTCTTC.

J is TRBJ2-1 and V is TRBV24-1, with 10 bases matching TRBD2. This CDR3 has 17 amino acids. Per the germline V gene, CDR1 is KGHDR and CDR2 is SFDVKD. With V trimmed by 3 bases and J by 6 bases, 10 bases remained unmatched. DNA for the CDR3: TGTGCCACCAGTGATGCCTTCCTAGCGGGAGTCGCCAATGAGCAGTTCTTC. It yields the protein CATSDAFLAGVANEQFF.

The chain carries TRBV5-1 and TRBJ1-1; D remains unclear. Germline V gives CDR1 SGHRS, CDR2 YFSETQ. CDR3 length: 15 amino acids. V shed 4 bases and J shed 2 bases, with 15 bases lying between them. In DNA, the CDR3 is TGCGCCAGCAGCCGCCTTGGAGGAGCCAACACTGAAGCTTTCTTT. Translated, it gives CASSRLGGANTEAFF.

The rearrangement links TRBV3-1 (or the pseudogene TRBV3-2) to TRBJ2-7, with D tentatively TRBD1 (5 bases). V lost 8 bases, J lost 3 bases, and 8 bases lay in between. This CDR3 comprises 11 residues. CDR1 LGHDT and CDR2 YNNKEL come from the germline V gene (reference sequence). The CDR3 nucleotides read TGTGCCAGCGGTCAGGGCTACGAGCAGTACTTC. This sequence encodes CASGQGYEQYF.

The rearrangement uses TRBV19 and TRBJ1-2, with 11 positions matching TRBD1. Germline V gene sequence: CDR1 LNHDA, CDR2 SQIVND (reference sequence). The CDR3 has 16 amino acids. The V gene end was trimmed by 7 bases and the J gene end by 4 bases; junction bases not matched to a gene: 11. CDR3 sequence (DNA): TGTGCCAGTACCTTAACCCAGGGACAGGGGGGCTATGGCTACACCTTC. Amino acid sequence: CASTLTQGQGGYGYTF.

The gene calls are TRBV30 and TRBJ2-3, with D tentatively TRBD1 (5 bases). Between the trimmed V and J ends, which lost 3 bases and 2 bases, there was a span of 18 bases. CDR3 length: 16 residues. Germline V gives CDR1 GTSNPN, CDR2 SVGIG (reference sequence). In nucleotides, the CDR3 is TGTGCCTGGAGCCCCGGACACAGAAAACTCACAGATACGCAGTATTTT. Its protein product is CAWSPGHRKLTDTQYF.

This chain uses TRBV27 with TRBJ2-7, with D possibly matching TRBD2 (6 bases). CDR3 length: 16 amino acids. Germline V gene data show CDR1 as MNHEY and CDR2 as SMNVEV (reference sequence). Trimming cost V 2 bases and J 6 bases, with 20 bases left between them. CDR3 DNA sequence: TGTGCCAGCAGTTTAAGATCCAGCGGTGCCGGGGGCGAGCAGTACTTC. Translation gives CASSLRSSGAGGEQYF.

The gene calls are TRBV18 and TRBJ1-2, with TRBD1 matching 9 bases. Trimming cost V 5 bases and J 4 bases; bases outside gene matches: 8. The V gene's germline CDR1 is KGHSH and CDR2 LQKENI. CDR3 size: 15 residues. In nucleotides, the CDR3 is TGTGCCAGCTCATCGATGCCGGGACAGGGCTATGGCTACACCTTC. Translation gives CASSSMPGQGYGYTF.

This clone has just one count. This rearrangement joins TRBV11-1 to TRBJ2-3, with D possibly matching TRBD2 (6 bases). There are 16 residues in the CDR3. CDR1 is SGHAT, CDR2 FQDESV, per germline (reference sequence). The V end was cut by 1 base, the J end by 0 bases, with 11 bases between. The CDR3 DNA follows: TGTGCCAGCAGCTTAGGGCTAGCGAGTAGCACAGATACGCAGTATTTT. Residues: CASSLGLASSTDTQYF.

The chain links TRBV5-1 to TRBJ2-7; TRBD1 aligns across 7 bases. Germline V gives CDR1 SGHRS, CDR2 YFSETQ. The CDR3 is made up of 15 amino acids. With V trimmed by 4 bases and J by 3 bases, 10 bases remained unmatched. CDR3 sequence (DNA): TGCGCCAGCAGCCGGACCGGGACAGAGAGCTACGAGCAGTACTTC. Amino acid sequence: CASSRTGTESYEQYF.

A single count supports this clone. The chain has TRBV5-4 and TRBJ1-2, with D possibly matching TRBD1 (5 bases). V was shortened by 5 bases and J by 5 bases, with 13 bases between the two germline ends. Germline V gene data show CDR1 as SGHNT and CDR2 as YYREEE (reference sequence). This CDR3 comprises 13 residues. The CDR3 spells CASSKTGLYGYTF. The CDR3 coding sequence is TGTGCCAGCAGTAAGACGGGACTTTATGGCTACACCTTC.

The chain carries TRBV6-5 and TRBJ1-1; 9 bases are a match to TRBD1. The CDR3 totals 14 residues. Looked up from germline, CDR1 is MNHEY and CDR2 is SVGAGI. The V segment lost 5 bases and the J segment 5 bases; nucleotides outside the gene matches: 6. Written as DNA, the CDR3 is TGTGCCAGCAGTCTCAGGGACAGGGAAACTGAAGCTTTCTTT. Translation gives CASSLRDRETEAFF.

The chain combines TRBV4-1 with TRBJ1-3; TRBD1 might be the D (6 bases). CDR3 length equals 17 residues. Germline assignment: CDR1 MGHRA and CDR2 YSYEKL. V shed 1 base and J shed 2 bases, with 15 bases lying between them. CDR3 in amino acids: CASSQAGGYRAGNTIYF. DNA for the CDR3: TGCGCCAGCAGCCAAGCGGGAGGATACAGGGCTGGAAACACCATATATTTT.

The chain couples TRBV30 to TRBJ2-5, with no clear D. CDR1 and CDR2 (germline): GTSNPN, SVGIG (reference sequence). V was trimmed by 4 bases and J by 5 bases, leaving 8 bases between them. This CDR3 is built from 11 residues. The CDR3 nucleotides are TGTGCCTGGAAGTCCTATGAGACCCAGTACTTC. Its protein is CAWKSYETQYF.

The chain has TRBV19 and TRBJ1-1, with TRBD1 as a possible D gene (6 bases). Trimming took 3 bases from V and 1 from J, leaving 9 bases between them. The CDR3 totals 14 residues. The germline gives CDR1 LNHDA, CDR2 SQIVND (reference sequence). The CDR3 here is CASSMGAENTEAFF. The CDR3 region has the DNA TGTGCCAGTAGTATGGGGGCTGAGAACACTGAAGCTTTCTTT.

In this sample, this clone turned up a few times. The chain links TRBV2 to TRBJ1-5; 8 nucleotides agree with TRBD1. CDR1 is SNHLY, CDR2 FYNNEI, per germline. The CDR3 sequence is 13 residues long. Unmatched junction bases numbered 1, after V lost 4 bases and J lost 5 bases. The CDR3 nucleotides read TGTGCCAGCAGTGTGGACAGGGATCAGCCCCAGCATTTT. Its translation: CASSVDRDQPQHF.

About this clone: This CDR3 is also generated by other DNA sequences in the sample. The genes are TRBV7-3 and TRBJ2-3; 13 nucleotides line up with TRBD2. The CDR3 is 17 amino acids. The junction had 4 bases not matched to a gene; V was cut back by 4 bases and J by 0 bases. Germline-derived CDR1 and CDR2 are SGHTA and FQGTGA. The CDR3 sequence: CASSSGTSGASTDTQYF. The CDR3 nucleotides are TGTGCCAGCAGCTCAGGGACTAGCGGGGCTAGCACAGATACGCAGTATTTT.

The rearrangement uses TRBV6-5 and TRBJ2-7, with 13 bases identical to TRBD2. The junction had 6 bases not matched to a gene; V was cut back by 9 bases and J by 4 bases. The CDR3 spans 14 residues. Germline V lookup: CDR1 MNHEY, CDR2 SVGAGI. The CDR3 nucleotides read TGTGCCAGTTCTGGACTAGCGGGGGAATACGAGCAGTACTTC. As protein: CASSGLAGEYEQYF.

The chain combines TRBV6-1 with TRBJ2-7, with D uncertain. Between the trimmed V and J ends, which lost 3 bases and 6 bases, there was a span of 12 bases. Germline V gives CDR1 MNHNS, CDR2 SASEGT. This CDR3 spans 13 amino acids. As DNA, the CDR3 is TGTGCCAGCAGTGACCTCTGGTTCGGCGAGCAGTACTTC. Translating it yields CASSDLWFGEQYF.

The gene calls are TRBV24-1 and TRBJ2-3; 7 nucleotides agree with TRBD1. J was trimmed by 0 bases and V by 5 bases; bases with no gene match: 7. The CDR3 is made up of 16 amino acids. Germline assignment: CDR1 KGHDR and CDR2 SFDVKD. The DNA for the CDR3 is TGTGCCACCAGTGTCACCGGGACAGCGAGCACAGATACGCAGTATTTT. Protein: CATSVTGTASTDTQYF.

A few counts support this clone. The rearrangement links TRBV29-1 to TRBJ2-1; TRBD2 matches 15 bases. The germline CDR1 and CDR2 sequences are SQVTM and ANQGSEA. The CDR3 runs to 13 residues. The J segment lost 9 bases and the V segment lost 7 bases, leaving 4 bases of the junction unmatched. The CDR3 spells CSAGLAGGTEQFF. As DNA, the CDR3 is TGCAGCGCCGGACTAGCGGGAGGGACTGAGCAGTTCTTC.

CDR3: CASSEGTGGTEAFF. CDR3 in DNA: TGTGCCAGCAGTGAGGGGACAGGGGGCACTGAAGCTTTCTTT. The rearrangement uses TRBV6-1 and TRBJ1-1; 11 nucleotides match TRBD1. The CDR3 sequence is 14 residues long. Germline V gives CDR1 MNHNS, CDR2 SASEGT. The V segment lost 3 bases and the J segment 4 bases; nucleotides outside the gene matches: 1.

The CDR3 region has the DNA TGTGCCAGCCGGGGACTTACGAGGGTTTTAAATAGGAACACTGAAGCTTTCTTT. This codes for CASRGLTRVLNRNTEAFF. The genes are TRBV11-2 and TRBJ1-1, with a tentative D call TRBD1 (5 bases). V lost 8 bases and J 1 base, leaving 26 bases between the germline ends. The CDR3 spans 18 residues. Germline V gives CDR1 SGHAT, CDR2 FQNNGV.

This chain's CDR3 is CASSNLREGYNEQFF. In DNA form, the CDR3 reads TGTGCCAGCAGTAACCTACGAGAGGGCTACAATGAGCAGTTCTTC. V usage is TRBV3-1 (or the pseudogene TRBV3-2) and J usage is TRBJ2-1, with D possibly matching TRBD2 (5 bases). From germline, CDR1 is LGHDT and CDR2 YNNKEL (reference sequence). This CDR3 is 15 amino acids long. Trimming pared 6 bases from V and 3 bases from J, leaving 15 bases between.

The V and J genes are TRBV9 and TRBJ2-2, with TRBD2 identical over 8 bases. The CDR3 is made up of 16 amino acids. Germline V gene sequence: CDR1 SGDLS, CDR2 YYNGEE. V lost 0 bases, J lost 7 bases, and 8 bases stayed unmatched. CDR3 region: CASSVAISGKGGELFF. CDR3 DNA sequence: TGTGCCAGCAGCGTAGCTATTAGCGGGAAGGGCGGGGAGCTGTTTTTT.